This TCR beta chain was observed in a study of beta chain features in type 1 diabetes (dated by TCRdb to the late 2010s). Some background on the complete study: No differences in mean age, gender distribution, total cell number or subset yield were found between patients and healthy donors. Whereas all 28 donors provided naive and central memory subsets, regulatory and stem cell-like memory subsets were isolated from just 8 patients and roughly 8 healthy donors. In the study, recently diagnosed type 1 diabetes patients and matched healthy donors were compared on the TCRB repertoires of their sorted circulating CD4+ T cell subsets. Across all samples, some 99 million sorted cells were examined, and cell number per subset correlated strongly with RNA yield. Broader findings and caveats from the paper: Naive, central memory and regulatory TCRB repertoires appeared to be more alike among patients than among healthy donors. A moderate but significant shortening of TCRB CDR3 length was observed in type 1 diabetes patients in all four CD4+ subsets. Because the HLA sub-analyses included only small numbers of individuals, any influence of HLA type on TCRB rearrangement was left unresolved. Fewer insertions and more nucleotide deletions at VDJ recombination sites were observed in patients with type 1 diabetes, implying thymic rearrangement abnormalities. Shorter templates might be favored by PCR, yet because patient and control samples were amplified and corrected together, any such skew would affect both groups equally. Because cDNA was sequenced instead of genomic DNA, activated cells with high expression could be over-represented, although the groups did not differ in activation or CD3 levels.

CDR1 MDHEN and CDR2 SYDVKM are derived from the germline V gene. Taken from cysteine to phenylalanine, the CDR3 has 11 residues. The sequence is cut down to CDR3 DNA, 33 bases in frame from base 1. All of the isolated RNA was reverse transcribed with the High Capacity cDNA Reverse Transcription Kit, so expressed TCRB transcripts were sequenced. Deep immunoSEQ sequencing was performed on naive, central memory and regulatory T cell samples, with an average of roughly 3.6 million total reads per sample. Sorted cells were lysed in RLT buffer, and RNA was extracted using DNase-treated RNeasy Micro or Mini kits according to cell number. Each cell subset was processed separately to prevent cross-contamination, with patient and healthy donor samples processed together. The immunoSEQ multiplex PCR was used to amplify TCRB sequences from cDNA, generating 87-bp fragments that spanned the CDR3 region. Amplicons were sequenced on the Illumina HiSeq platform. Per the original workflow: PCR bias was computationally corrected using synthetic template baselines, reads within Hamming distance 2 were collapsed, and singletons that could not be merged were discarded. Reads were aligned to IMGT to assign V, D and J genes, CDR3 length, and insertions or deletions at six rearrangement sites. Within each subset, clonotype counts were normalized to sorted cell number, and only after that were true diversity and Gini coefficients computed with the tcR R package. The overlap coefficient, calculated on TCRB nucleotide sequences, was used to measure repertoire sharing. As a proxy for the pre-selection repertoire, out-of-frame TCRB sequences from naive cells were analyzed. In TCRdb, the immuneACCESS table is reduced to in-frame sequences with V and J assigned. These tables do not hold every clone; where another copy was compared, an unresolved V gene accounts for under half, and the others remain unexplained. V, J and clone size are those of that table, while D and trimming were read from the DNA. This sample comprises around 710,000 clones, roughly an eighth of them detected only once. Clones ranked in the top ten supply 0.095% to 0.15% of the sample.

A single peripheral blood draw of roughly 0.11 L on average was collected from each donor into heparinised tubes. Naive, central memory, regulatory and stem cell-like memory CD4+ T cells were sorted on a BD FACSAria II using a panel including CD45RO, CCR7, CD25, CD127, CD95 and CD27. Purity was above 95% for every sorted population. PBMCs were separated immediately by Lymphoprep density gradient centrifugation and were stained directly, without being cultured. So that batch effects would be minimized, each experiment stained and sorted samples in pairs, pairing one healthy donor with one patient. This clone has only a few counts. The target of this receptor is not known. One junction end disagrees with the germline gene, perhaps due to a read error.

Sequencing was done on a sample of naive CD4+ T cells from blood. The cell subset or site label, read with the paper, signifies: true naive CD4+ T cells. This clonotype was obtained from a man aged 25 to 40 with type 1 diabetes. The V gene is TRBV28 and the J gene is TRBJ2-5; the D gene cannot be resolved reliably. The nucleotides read TGCCGTAGGTGGGGATTGGAGACCCAGTACTTC. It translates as CRRWGLETQYF.